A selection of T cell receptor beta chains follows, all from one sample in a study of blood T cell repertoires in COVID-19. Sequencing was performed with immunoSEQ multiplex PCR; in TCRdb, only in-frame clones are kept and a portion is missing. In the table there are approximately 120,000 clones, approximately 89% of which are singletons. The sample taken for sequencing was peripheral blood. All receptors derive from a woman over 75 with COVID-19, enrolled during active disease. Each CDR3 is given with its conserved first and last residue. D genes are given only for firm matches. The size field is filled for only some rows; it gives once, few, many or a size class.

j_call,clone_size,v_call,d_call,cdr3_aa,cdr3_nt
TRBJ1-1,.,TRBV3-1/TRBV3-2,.,CASRNGGNTEAFF,TGTGCCAGCAGGAACGGGGGGAACACTGAAGCTTTCTTT
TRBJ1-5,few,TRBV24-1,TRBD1,CATGQGVNQPQHF,TGTGCCACCGGACAGGGGGTAAATCAGCCCCAGCATTTT
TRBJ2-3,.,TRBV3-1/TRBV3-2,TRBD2,CASSHRTSVEVYTQYF,TGTGCCAGCAGCCACAGGACTAGCGTCGAGGTTTATACGCAGTATTTT
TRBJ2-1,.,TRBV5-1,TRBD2,CASSPTGLANNEQFF,TGCGCCAGCAGCCCCACGGGACTAGCTAACAATGAGCAGTTCTTC
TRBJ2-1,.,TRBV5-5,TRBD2,CASSLGVSGSGEQFF,TGTGCCAGCAGCTTGGGTGTTAGCGGGAGTGGTGAGCAGTTCTTC
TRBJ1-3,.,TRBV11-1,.,CASGFSGNTIYF,TGTGCCTCAGGATTCTCTGGAAACACCATATATTTT
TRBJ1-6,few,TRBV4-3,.,CASAGPGNGSPLHF,TGCGCCAGCGCCGGCCCAGGGAACGGTTCACCCCTCCACTTT
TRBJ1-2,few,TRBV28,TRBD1,CASSTGTANYGYTF,TGTGCCAGCAGTACCGGGACAGCTAACTATGGCTACACCTTC
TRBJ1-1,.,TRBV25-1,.,CASELSREGRTEAFF,TGTGCCAGCGAACTTTCGAGGGAGGGAAGGACTGAAGCTTTCTTT
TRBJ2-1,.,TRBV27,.,CAIKTGGTSSIHNEQFF,TGTGCCATCAAAACAGGGGGGACTAGCTCCATCCACAATGAGCAGTTCTTC
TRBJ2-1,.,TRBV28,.,CASKQGAYNEQFF,TGTGCCAGTAAACAGGGCGCCTACAATGAGCAGTTCTTC
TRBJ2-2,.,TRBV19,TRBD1,CASTTSDRRNTGELFF,TGTGCCAGTACTACATCGGACAGGCGGAACACCGGGGAGCTGTTTTTT
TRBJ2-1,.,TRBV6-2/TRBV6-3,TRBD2,CASSYSFLVAGGTYNEQFF,TGTGCCAGCAGTTACTCGTTCTTGGTAGCGGGAGGAACCTACAATGAGCAGTTCTTC
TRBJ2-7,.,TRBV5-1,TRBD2,CASSFASGMYEQYF,TGCGCCAGCAGCTTCGCTAGCGGGATGTACGAGCAGTACTTC
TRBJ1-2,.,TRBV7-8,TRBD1,CASSSSDRGTGYTF,TGTGCCAGCAGCTCCAGTGACAGGGGGACTGGCTACACCTTC
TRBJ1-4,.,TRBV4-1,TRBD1,CASSPTDRENEKLFF,TGCGCCAGCAGCCCAACGGACAGGGAAAATGAAAAACTGTTTTTT
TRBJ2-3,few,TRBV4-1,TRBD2,CASSQGALAGGSTDTQYF,TGCGCCAGCAGCCAAGGTGCCCTAGCGGGAGGTAGCACAGATACGCAGTATTTT
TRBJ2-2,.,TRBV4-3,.,CASSRSETSAGELFF,TGCGCCAGCAGCCGCTCTGAGACGAGCGCCGGGGAGCTGTTTTTT
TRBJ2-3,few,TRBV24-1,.,CATSDSRYRDPTDTQYF,TGTGCCACCAGTGATTCCCGATACAGGGACCCCACAGATACGCAGTATTTT
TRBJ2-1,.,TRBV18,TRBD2,CASSPGGRDSDYNEQFF,TGTGCCAGCTCACCGGGGGGGAGGGACTCCGACTACAATGAGCAGTTCTTC
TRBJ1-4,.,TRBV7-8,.,CASSLRGADEKLFF,TGTGCCAGCAGCTTACGGGGGGCGGATGAAAAACTGTTTTTT
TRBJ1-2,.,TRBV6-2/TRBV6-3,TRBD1,CASSYALTGGTNGYTF,TGTGCCAGCAGTTACGCACTGACAGGGGGAACTAATGGCTACACCTTC
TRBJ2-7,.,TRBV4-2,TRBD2,CASSQGRDYSSYEQYF,TGTGCCAGCAGCCAAGGTCGGGACTACTCCTCCTACGAGCAGTACTTC
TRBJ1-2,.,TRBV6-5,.,CASRAVAYGYTF,TGTGCCAGCAGGGCCGTGGCCTATGGCTACACCTTC
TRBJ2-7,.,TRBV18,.,CASSPRGTPTYEQYF,TGTGCCAGCTCACCGAGGGGGACACCAACCTACGAGCAGTACTTC
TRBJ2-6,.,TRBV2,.,CASSESLQNSGANVLTF,TGTGCCAGCAGTGAAAGTTTGCAGAACTCTGGGGCCAACGTCCTGACTTTC
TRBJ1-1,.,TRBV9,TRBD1,CASSALQQGDTEAFF,TGTGCCAGCAGCGCCCTTCAGCAGGGGGACACTGAAGCTTTCTTT
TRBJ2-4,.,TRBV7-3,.,CASSFLDGFDIQYF,TGTGCCAGCAGCTTCCTAGACGGGTTTGATATTCAGTACTTC
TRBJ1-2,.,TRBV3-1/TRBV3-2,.,CASSVAVDYGYTF,TGTGCCAGCAGTGTCGCTGTAGACTATGGCTACACCTTC
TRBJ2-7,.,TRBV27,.,CASRSVRPFTYEQYF,TGTGCCAGCAGGAGCGTACGCCCCTTTACCTACGAGCAGTACTTC
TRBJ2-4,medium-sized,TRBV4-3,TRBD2,CASSPSGDRVDIQYF,TGCGCCAGCAGCCCCAGCGGGGACCGAGTTGACATTCAGTACTTC
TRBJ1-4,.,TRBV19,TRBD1,CASSTPTGSEKLFF,TGTGCCAGTAGTACTCCGACAGGGTCTGAAAAACTGTTTTTT
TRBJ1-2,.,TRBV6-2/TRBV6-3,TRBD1,CASSLDRRANYGYTF,TGTGCCAGCAGTCTGGACAGGAGAGCTAACTATGGCTACACCTTC
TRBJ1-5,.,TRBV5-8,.,CASSPRGGSNQPQHF,TGTGCCAGCAGCCCCCGAGGAGGTAGCAATCAGCCCCAGCATTTT
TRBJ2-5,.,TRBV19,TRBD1,CASSEDRLQTQYF,TGTGCCAGTAGTGAGGACAGGTTGCAGACCCAGTACTTC
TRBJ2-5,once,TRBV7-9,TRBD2,CASSFSGTSGKETQYF,TGTGCCAGCAGCTTTTCCGGGACTAGCGGGAAAGAGACCCAGTACTTC
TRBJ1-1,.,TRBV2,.,CASSARTGTEAFF,TGTGCCAGCAGTGCACGGACGGGGACTGAAGCTTTCTTT
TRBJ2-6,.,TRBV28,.,CASRSGLPGANVLTF,TGTGCCAGCAGGTCAGGGCTTCCCGGGGCCAACGTCCTGACTTTC
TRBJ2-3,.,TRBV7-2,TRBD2,CASSLVSAGGGTDTQYF,TGTGCCAGCAGCTTAGTATCTGCGGGAGGAGGCACAGATACGCAGTATTTT
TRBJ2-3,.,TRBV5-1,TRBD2,CASSLVPSGSLADTQYF,TGCGCCAGCAGCTTGGTACCTAGCGGGAGCCTGGCAGATACGCAGTATTTT
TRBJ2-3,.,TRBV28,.,CASTPAGISDTQYF,TGTGCCAGCACCCCGGCGGGGATTTCAGATACGCAGTATTTT
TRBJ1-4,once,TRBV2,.,CASSGGRGEKLFF,TGTGCCAGCAGTGGAGGGAGGGGTGAAAAACTGTTTTTT
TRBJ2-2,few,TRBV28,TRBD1,CASRPGTGGANTGELFF,TGTGCCAGCAGACCCGGGACAGGGGGCGCGAACACCGGGGAGCTGTTTTTT
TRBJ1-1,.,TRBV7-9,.,CASSPWEETEAFF,TGTGCCAGCAGTCCTTGGGAGGAAACTGAAGCTTTCTTT
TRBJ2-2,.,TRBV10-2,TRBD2,CATSGRASGELFF,TGCGCTACTAGCGGGAGGGCCTCCGGGGAGCTGTTTTTT
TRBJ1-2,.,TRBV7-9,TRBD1,CASSLAGQGDIYGYTF,TGTGCCAGCAGCTTAGCCGGACAGGGCGATATCTATGGCTACACCTTC
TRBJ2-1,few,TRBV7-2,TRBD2,CASSSTGASGSPNYNEQFF,TGTGCCAGCAGCTCAACCGGGGCTAGCGGTTCTCCCAATTACAATGAGCAGTTCTTC
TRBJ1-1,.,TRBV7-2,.,CASSSQTGNTEAFF,TGTGCCAGCAGCTCCCAGACAGGGAACACTGAAGCTTTCTTT
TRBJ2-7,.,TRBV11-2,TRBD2,CASSLMPGLAAREQYF,TGTGCCAGCAGCTTAATGCCGGGACTAGCGGCACGCGAGCAGTACTTC
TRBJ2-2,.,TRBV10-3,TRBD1,CAISEEGANTGELFF,TGTGCCATCAGTGAGGAGGGGGCCAACACCGGGGAGCTGTTTTTT
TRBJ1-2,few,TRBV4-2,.,CASSQDYGGENYGYTF,TGTGCCAGCAGCCAAGATTACGGGGGGGAGAACTATGGCTACACCTTC
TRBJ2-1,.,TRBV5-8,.,CASSEINRGNEQFF,TGTGCCAGCAGCGAAATTAATCGGGGTAATGAGCAGTTCTTC
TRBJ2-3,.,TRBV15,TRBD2,CATSRAASGRVTDTQYF,TGTGCCACCAGCAGAGCGGCTAGCGGGAGGGTCACAGATACGCAGTATTTT
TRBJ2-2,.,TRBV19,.,CASRRRTGELFF,TGTGCCAGTAGGCGGAGAACCGGGGAGCTGTTTTTT
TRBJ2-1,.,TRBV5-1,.,CASSRDSSVPNEQFF,TGCGCCAGCAGCCGAGACAGCTCGGTCCCCAATGAGCAGTTCTTC
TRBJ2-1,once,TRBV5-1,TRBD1,CASSLARGQGYNEQFF,TGCGCCAGCAGCTTGGCGAGGGGACAGGGCTACAATGAGCAGTTCTTC